The rows below give T cell receptor beta chains drawn from one sample of a study of blood T cell repertoires in COVID-19. Repertoires were generated with immunoSEQ multiplex PCR, while TCRdb's copy carries only in-frame clones and drops some. The sample holds roughly 250,000 clones; 85% to 90% are singletons and the top ten take 0.7% to 0.9%. Source material: peripheral blood. The receptor set was obtained from a man aged 25-45 years with acute or convalescent COVID-19. Both conserved end residues are part of each CDR3. Each record gives: D gene, V gene, J gene, clone size, CDR3 DNA, CDR3 protein. The D gene is left open where the match is weak. Clone size is stated in some rows and not others, as once, few, many or a class when expanded.

D gene: TRBD1
V gene: TRBV5-4
J gene: TRBJ1-2
clone size: -
CDR3 DNA: TGTGCCAGCAGCCCTCGGGACAGGGTGAGAGGCTACACCTTC
CDR3 protein: CASSPRDRVRGYTF

D gene: -
V gene: TRBV4-1
J gene: TRBJ2-2
clone size: -
CDR3 DNA: TGCGCCAGCAGCCAACGGGACTCCTACGGGGAGCTGTTTTTT
CDR3 protein: CASSQRDSYGELFF

D gene: TRBD1
V gene: TRBV5-6
J gene: TRBJ1-2
clone size: -
CDR3 DNA: TGTGCCAGCAGCTACGGACAGGTGGGGGGCTACACCTTC
CDR3 protein: CASSYGQVGGYTF

D gene: -
V gene: TRBV18
J gene: TRBJ2-5
clone size: once
CDR3 DNA: TGTGCCAGCTCACCACTTGACAGCCCTAGGGAGACCCAGTACTTC
CDR3 protein: CASSPLDSPRETQYF

D gene: TRBD1
V gene: TRBV30
J gene: TRBJ1-6
clone size: -
CDR3 DNA: TGTGCCTCGGACAGGGGGCGAAGGGTGGATTCACCCCTCCACTTT
CDR3 protein: CASDRGRRVDSPLHF

D gene: TRBD1
V gene: TRBV11-2
J gene: TRBJ2-7
clone size: -
CDR3 DNA: TGTGCCAGCAGCTCCGGCGGGACAGGAGGCCACGAGCAGTACTTC
CDR3 protein: CASSSGGTGGHEQYF

D gene: -
V gene: TRBV19
J gene: TRBJ1-5
clone size: -
CDR3 DNA: TGTGCCAGTAGATACAGGGAATATAGCAATCAGCCCCAGCATTTT
CDR3 protein: CASRYREYSNQPQHF

D gene: TRBD2
V gene: TRBV25-1
J gene: TRBJ2-7
clone size: -
CDR3 DNA: TGTGCCAGCAGTCGGCTAGCGGGGGGATCCTACGAGCAGTACTTC
CDR3 protein: CASSRLAGGSYEQYF

D gene: TRBD2
V gene: TRBV19
J gene: TRBJ2-3
clone size: -
CDR3 DNA: TGTGCCAGTAGTATTCGGCGGGGGGATACGCAGTATTTT
CDR3 protein: CASSIRRGDTQYF

D gene: TRBD1
V gene: TRBV29-1
J gene: TRBJ1-1
clone size: -
CDR3 DNA: TGCAGCGTTGAACGACAGGGAGGCACTGAAGCTTTCTTT
CDR3 protein: CSVERQGGTEAFF

D gene: -
V gene: TRBV5-8
J gene: TRBJ1-2
clone size: -
CDR3 DNA: TGTGCCAGCAGCCGCGGACTTACAGGGACCGGTGGCTACACCTTC
CDR3 protein: CASSRGLTGTGGYTF

D gene: -
V gene: TRBV12-2
J gene: TRBJ2-7
clone size: -
CDR3 DNA: TGTGCAAGTCGCTGTACAGGGCGGGTCTACGAGCAGTACTTC
CDR3 protein: CASRCTGRVYEQYF